This T cell receptor (beta chain) was profiled in a study of control samples from healthy donors and cancer patients. V was shortened by 2 bases and J by 4 bases, with 14 bases between the two germline ends. CDR1 SNHLY and CDR2 FYNNEI come from the germline V gene. The CDR3 has 15 amino acids. Measured with immunoSEQ multiplex PCR; TCRdb has only the in-frame clones, and not every one. This sample carries approximately 94,000 clones, around 85% of them seen once, and the ten largest clones take under 50%. J is TRBJ1-2 and V is TRBV2; D perhaps matches TRBD1 (5 bases). This TCR derives from a man in his 70s with lung cancer. The sample was PBMCs. The CDR3 sequence is CASSERVRDLYGYTF. The CDR3 nucleotides read TGTGCCAGCAGTGAACGGGTCAGGGACCTCTATGGCTACACCTTC.